This T cell receptor (beta chain) emerged from a study of T cell repertoires in cytomegalovirus infection. Background on the study: It was the public TCR beta signatures that indicated both CMV infection and matching HLA type.

This CDR3 region has 14 residues. The germline CDR1 and CDR2 sequences are MNHEY and SVGEGT. Trimming stripped 5 bases from V and 0 bases from J, with 10 bases between. Each CDR3 protein is one row after TCRdb ran MiXCR on the reads. This sample has 200,000 to 300,000 distinct CDR3 sequences; 9% to 15% occur once, and the top ten carry 1.5% to 2%. Study-level results: HLA-C-restricted CMV clonotypes gave the most frequent clonotype in two of eight donors.

This clonotype was picked up a small number of times. The antigen is not known. The clonotype comes from a human donor in good health (CMV status not recorded). Some clones in this sample may be carry-over from other donors' samples. The rearrangement joins TRBV6-2 or TRBV6-3 to TRBJ1-2; no clear D gene. Sequenced material: PBMCs. The CDR3 here is CASSHFIANYGYTF. The DNA of the CDR3 is TGTGCCAGCAGTCACTTCATAGCTAACTATGGCTACACCTTC.